This TCR beta chain was observed in a study of cytomegalovirus exposure and HLA in healthy donors. Study findings and constraints: Earlier analysis looked at TCR beta V segments, and most were productive about 87% or about 30% of the time. Common viral pathogens seemed to be connected with several of the most significant clusters, according to a later analysis.

13 Jbeta primers and 60 Vbeta primers were used for the PCR. The assay was immunoSEQ multiplex PCR, and TCRdb's table has in-frame clones only and misses some. This sample has 180,000 or so clones; about 10% occur once, and the top ten carry 1% to 1.5%. The CDR3 loop spans 18 amino acids. Germline V CDR1 and CDR2: SGDLS, YYNGEE. V trimming: 0 bases; J trimming: 0 bases; junction bases outside the gene matches: 5. This clone was recorded a few times. What it binds is not known. The material sequenced was PBMCs. This TCR derives from a woman aged 30 to 39 in good health and CMV-seropositive. The gene calls are TRBV9 and TRBJ2-2; TRBD2 matches at 10 bases. CDR3 sequence (DNA): TGTGCCAGCAGCGTAGTGGCTAGCGGGAGTGCGAACACCGGGGAGCTGTTTTTT. Protein sequence: CASSVVASGSANTGELFF.